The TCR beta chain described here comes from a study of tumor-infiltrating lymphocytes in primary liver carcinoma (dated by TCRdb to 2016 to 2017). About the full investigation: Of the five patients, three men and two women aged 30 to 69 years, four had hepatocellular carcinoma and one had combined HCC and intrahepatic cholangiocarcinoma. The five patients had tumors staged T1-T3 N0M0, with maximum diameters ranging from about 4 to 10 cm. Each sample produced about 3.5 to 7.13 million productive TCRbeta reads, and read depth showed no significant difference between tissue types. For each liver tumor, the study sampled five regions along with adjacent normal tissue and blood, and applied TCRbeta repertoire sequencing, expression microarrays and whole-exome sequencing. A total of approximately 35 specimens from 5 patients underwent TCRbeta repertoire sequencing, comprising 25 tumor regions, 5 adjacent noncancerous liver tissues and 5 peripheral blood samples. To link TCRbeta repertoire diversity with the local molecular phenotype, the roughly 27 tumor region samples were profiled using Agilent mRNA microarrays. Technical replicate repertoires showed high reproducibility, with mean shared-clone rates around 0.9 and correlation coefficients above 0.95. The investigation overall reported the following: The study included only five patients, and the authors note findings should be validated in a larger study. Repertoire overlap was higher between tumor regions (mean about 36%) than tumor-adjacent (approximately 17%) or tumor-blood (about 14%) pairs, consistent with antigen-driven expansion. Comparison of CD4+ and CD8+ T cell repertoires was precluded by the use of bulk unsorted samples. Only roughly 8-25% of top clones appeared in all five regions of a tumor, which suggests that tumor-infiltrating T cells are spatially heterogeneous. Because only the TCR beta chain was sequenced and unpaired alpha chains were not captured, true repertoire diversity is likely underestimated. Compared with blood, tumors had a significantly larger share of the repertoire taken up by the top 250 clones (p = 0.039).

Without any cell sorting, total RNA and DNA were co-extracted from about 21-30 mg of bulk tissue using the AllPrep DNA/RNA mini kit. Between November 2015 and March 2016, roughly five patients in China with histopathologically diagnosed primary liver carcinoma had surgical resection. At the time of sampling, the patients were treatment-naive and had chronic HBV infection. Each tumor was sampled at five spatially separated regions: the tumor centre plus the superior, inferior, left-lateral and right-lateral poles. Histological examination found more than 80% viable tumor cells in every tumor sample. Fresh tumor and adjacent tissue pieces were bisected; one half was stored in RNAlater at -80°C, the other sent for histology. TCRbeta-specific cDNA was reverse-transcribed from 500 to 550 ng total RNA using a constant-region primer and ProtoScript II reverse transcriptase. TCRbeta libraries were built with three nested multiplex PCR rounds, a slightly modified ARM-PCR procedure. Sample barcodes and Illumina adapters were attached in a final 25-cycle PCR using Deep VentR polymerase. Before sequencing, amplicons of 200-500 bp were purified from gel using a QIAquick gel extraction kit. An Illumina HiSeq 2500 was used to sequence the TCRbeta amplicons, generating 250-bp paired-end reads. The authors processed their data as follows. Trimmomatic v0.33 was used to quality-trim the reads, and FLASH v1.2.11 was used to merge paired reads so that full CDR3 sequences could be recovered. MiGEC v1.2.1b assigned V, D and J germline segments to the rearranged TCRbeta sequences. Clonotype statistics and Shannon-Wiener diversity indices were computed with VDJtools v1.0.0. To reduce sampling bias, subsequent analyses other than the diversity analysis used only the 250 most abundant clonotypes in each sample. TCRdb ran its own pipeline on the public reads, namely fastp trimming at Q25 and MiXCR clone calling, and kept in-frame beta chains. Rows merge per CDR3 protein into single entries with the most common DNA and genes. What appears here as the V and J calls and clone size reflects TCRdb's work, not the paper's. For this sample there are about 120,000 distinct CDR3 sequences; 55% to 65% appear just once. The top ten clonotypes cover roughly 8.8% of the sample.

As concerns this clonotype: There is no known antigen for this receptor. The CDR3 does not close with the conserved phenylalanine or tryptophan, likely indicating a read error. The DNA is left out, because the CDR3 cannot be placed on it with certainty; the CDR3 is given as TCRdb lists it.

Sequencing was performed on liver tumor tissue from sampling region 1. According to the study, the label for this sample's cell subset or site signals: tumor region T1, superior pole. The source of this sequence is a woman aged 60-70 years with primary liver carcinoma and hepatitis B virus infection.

The CDR3 reads as follows: CAISDLRQGSYEQYL. Rearrangement joined TRBV6-1 to TRBJ2-7; the table's D call of TRBD1 was not tested on the DNA. The length of the CDR3 is 15 amino acids, counting both ends. The germline V gene gives CDR1 as MNHNS and CDR2 as SASEGT.